This T cell receptor beta chain was captured by sequencing in a study of control samples from healthy donors and cancer patients. The CDR3 is 15 amino acids. Germline V gene lookup returns CDR1 MGHDK and CDR2 SYGVNS. V shed 4 bases and J 5 bases; nucleotides not matched to a gene: 5. The table came from immunoSEQ multiplex PCR; TCRdb's copy has only in-frame clones and leaves some out. The sample yields roughly 69,000 clones, 83% seen once. This clone was seen only a few times. The rearrangement links TRBV25-1 to TRBJ1-4; the match to TRBD1 covers 9 bases. This receptor was obtained from a man aged 55 to 70 in good health. The specimen sequenced was blood. The CDR3 spells CASSGGDRENEKLFF. CDR3 DNA sequence: TGTGCCAGCAGTGGGGGGGACAGGGAGAATGAAAAACTGTTTTTT.